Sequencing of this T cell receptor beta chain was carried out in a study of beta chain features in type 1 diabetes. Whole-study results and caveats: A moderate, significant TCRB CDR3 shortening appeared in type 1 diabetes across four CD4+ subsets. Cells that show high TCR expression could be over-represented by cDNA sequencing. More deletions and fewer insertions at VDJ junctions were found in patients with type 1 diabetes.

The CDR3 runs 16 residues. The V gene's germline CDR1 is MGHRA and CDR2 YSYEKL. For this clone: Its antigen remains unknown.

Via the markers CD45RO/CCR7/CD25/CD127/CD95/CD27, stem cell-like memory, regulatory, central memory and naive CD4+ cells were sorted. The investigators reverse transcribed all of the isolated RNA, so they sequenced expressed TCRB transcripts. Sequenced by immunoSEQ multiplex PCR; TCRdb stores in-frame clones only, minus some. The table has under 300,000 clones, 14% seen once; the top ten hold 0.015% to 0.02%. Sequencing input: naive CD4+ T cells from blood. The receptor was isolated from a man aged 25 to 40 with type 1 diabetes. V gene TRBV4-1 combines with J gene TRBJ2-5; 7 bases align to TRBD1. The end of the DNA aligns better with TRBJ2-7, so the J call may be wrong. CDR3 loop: CASSQPHGRGLHEQYF. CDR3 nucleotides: TGCGCCAGCAGCCAGCCTCATGGCAGGGGGTTGCACGAGCAGTACTTC.